The present T cell receptor (beta chain) was sequenced within a study of blood T cell repertoires in COVID-19. About the study: Acute and convalescent COVID-19 samples came from the United States, Italy and Spain.

Original analysis: Researchers report that nucleated cell counts were estimated from reference gene primer amplification. Only in-frame clones appear in the TCRdb table, and some are missing; sequencing was by immunoSEQ multiplex PCR. V and J calls and clone size are given by that table; D and trimming were obtained from the DNA. The table records roughly 130,000 clones, roughly 83% of them present only once. Germline CDR1 reads MDHEN; CDR2 reads SYDVKM. V shed 9 bases and J shed 2 bases, with 8 bases lying between them. This CDR3 contains 11 residues. The sample taken for sequencing was peripheral blood. The receptor was derived from a woman in her forties or fifties with acute or convalescent COVID-19. The chain couples TRBV28 to TRBJ2-7; a possible D gene is TRBD2 (5 bases). The CDR3 loop reads CASTGAYEQYF. CDR3 coding DNA: TGTGCCAGTACCGGGGCCTACGAGCAGTACTTC.